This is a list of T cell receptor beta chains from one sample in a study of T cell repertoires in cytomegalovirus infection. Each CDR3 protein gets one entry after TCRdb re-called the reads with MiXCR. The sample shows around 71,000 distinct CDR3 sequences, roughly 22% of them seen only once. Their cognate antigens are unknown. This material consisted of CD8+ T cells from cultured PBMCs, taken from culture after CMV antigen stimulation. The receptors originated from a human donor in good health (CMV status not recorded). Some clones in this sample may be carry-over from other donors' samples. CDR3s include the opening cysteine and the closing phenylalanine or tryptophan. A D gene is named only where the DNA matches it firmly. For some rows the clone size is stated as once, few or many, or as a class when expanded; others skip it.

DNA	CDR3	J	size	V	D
TGTGCCATCAGACAAGGGGGGCTATACAATGAGCAGTTCTTC	CAIRQGGLYNEQFF	TRBJ2-1	many	TRBV28	.
TGTGCCAGCAGCCTCGGGGGGCCAAACGGGGAGCTGTTTTTT	CASSLGGPNGELFF	TRBJ2-2	.	TRBV7-6	.
TGTGCCAGCAGCGTAGACGCAGGGGGCGTGGAGACCCAGTACTTC	CASSVDAGGVETQYF	TRBJ2-5	.	TRBV9	TRBD1
TGCGCCAGCAGCCTCCGGACTAGCGATTTTGACGAGCAGTACTTC	CASSLRTSDFDEQYF	TRBJ2-7	.	TRBV4-1	TRBD2
TGTGCCAGCAGCTTGCGACAAAACTATGGCTACACCTTC	CASSLRQNYGYTF	TRBJ1-2	few	TRBV7-6	.
TGTGCCAGCACCCCTGAGACGGGGGTCGCGAACGAGCAGTACTTC	CASTPETGVANEQYF	TRBJ2-7	many	TRBV4-2	.
TGTTGCCAACCGGGACAGGGATTTTACAGCGCTGAAGCTTTCTTT	CCQPGQGFYSAEAFF	TRBJ1-1	.	TRBV18	TRBD1
TGTGCCAGCAGCGTAGGGTCCGGTGGCGGCTACACCTTC	CASSVGSGGGYTF	TRBJ1-2	.	TRBV9	.
TGTGCCAGCAGCTCTGACAGGAGGGGGAGATGGGAGCAGTACTTC	CASSSDRRGRWEQYF	TRBJ2-7	.	TRBV5-6	.
TGTGCCAGCAGCTCCCCCCTCGGGCTCGACCAAGAGACCCAGTACTTC	CASSSPLGLDQETQYF	TRBJ2-5	few	TRBV7-6	.
TGTGCCAGCAGTTTCGATGGCGGGACAGGGGACAATGAGCAGTTCTTC	CASSFDGGTGDNEQFF	TRBJ2-1	.	TRBV27	TRBD1
TGTGCCAGCAGTCCCCTTTACAATGAGCAGTTCTTC	CASSPLYNEQFF	TRBJ2-1	few	TRBV27	.
TGTGCCAGCAGCCCAGAGGGTCTTAGTGGGGGGTCGGGTGAAGCTTTCTTT	CASSPEGLSGGSGEAFF	TRBJ1-1	once	TRBV7-2	.
TGTGCCAGCAGCTTACCCGTAGGGGCGCCGAGCACAGATACGCAGTATTTT	CASSLPVGAPSTDTQYF	TRBJ2-3	few	TRBV7-2	.
TGTGCCAGCAGCTTAGACTCGTTGACCCAGTACTTC	CASSLDSLTQYF	TRBJ2-5	.	TRBV7-9	.
TGTGCCAGCAGCTTAAACGGCCCCTACGAGCAGTACTTC	CASSLNGPYEQYF	TRBJ2-7	.	TRBV7-2	.
TGTGCCAGCAGCTTGGAGACAGGGCTTAGCACAGATACGCAGTATTTT	CASSLETGLSTDTQYF	TRBJ2-3	.	TRBV5-6	TRBD1
TGTGCCAGCAGTGAAGAACTAGCGGGGGCCTACAATGAGCAGTTCTTC	CASSEELAGAYNEQFF	TRBJ2-1	.	TRBV6-1	TRBD2
TGTGCCAGCAGCCGCACAGGAAACACCATATATTTT	CASSRTGNTIYF	TRBJ1-3	.	TRBV7-8	.
TGCGCCAGCAGCCAAGGCACAGGGGTCGATGGCTACACCTTC	CASSQGTGVDGYTF	TRBJ1-2	.	TRBV4-1	TRBD1
TGCAGTGCTATAACCAGGGTGAGCACTGAAGCTTTCTTT	CSAITRVSTEAFF	TRBJ1-1	few	TRBV20-1	.
TGTGCCAGCAGCTTAGCCCGACAGGGAGGTGGATCTGGAAACACCATATATTTT	CASSLARQGGGSGNTIYF	TRBJ1-3	few	TRBV7-8	TRBD1
TGTGCCAGCAGTAGACAACTAGAGGCGACAGATACGCAGTATTTT	CASSRQLEATDTQYF	TRBJ2-3	many	TRBV6-1	.
TGTGCCAGCAGCCAGTCCCCCTTCGCTACTGAAGCTTTCTTT	CASSQSPFATEAFF	TRBJ1-1	few	TRBV7-6	.
TGTGCCAGCAGTGCCTCCGCGACAGGGGGCAACTATGGCTACACCTTC	CASSASATGGNYGYTF	TRBJ1-2	.	TRBV6-5	TRBD1
TGTGCCAGCAGCTCCCCGGGGGGGACAGGGGAGTTGGACGAGCAGTACTTC	CASSSPGGTGELDEQYF	TRBJ2-7	.	TRBV7-2	TRBD1
TGTGCCAGCAGCCCCTATCCAGGGACTGAAGCTTTCTTT	CASSPYPGTEAFF	TRBJ1-1	few	TRBV5-4	.
TGTGCCAGCAGGACCAGGGACGGCTTAATCGCTGAAGCTTTCTTT	CASRTRDGLIAEAFF	TRBJ1-1	few	TRBV11-2	.
TGTGCCAGCATCCAAAGGCCCGGGGGCGTCGAAAACACCGGGGAGCTGTTTTTT	CASIQRPGGVENTGELFF	TRBJ2-2	.	TRBV7-2	.
TGTGCCAGCAGCCCTGCCGCGGGGACCGTCCAAGAGACCCAGTACTTC	CASSPAAGTVQETQYF	TRBJ2-5	.	TRBV7-6	.
TGTGCCAGCAGCTCCGGCCCGACGGAGTATAGCAATCAGCCCCAGCATTTT	CASSSGPTEYSNQPQHF	TRBJ1-5	.	TRBV5-6	.
TGTGCCAGCAGCTCCGGGACAGGGGGACCCTACGAGCAGTACTTC	CASSSGTGGPYEQYF	TRBJ2-7	.	TRBV7-6	TRBD1